What follows is one T cell receptor beta chain and its context. At one of its ends the junction is not consistent with the germline gene, which may arise from a read error. A TCRbeta library incorporating unique molecular identifiers was prepared. In TCRdb, the PCR reads were re-called with MiXCR into one record per CDR3 protein. This table holds 350,000 to 400,000 distinct CDR3 sequences, roughly 14% found once. The data originate from a study of T-cell reconstitution after alpha-beta-depleted transplantation in children. This CDR3 comprises 17 residues. Germline CDR1 DFQATT, CDR2 SNEGSKA (reference sequence).

Material: PBMCs, obtained from the stem cell graft. The TCR sequence derives from a human donor who donated a stem cell graft to a child with Fanconi anemia. J is TRBJ2-5 and V is TRBV20-1; D is undetermined. CDR3: CCARDITTRGFQETQYF. The CDR3 region has the DNA TGCTGTGCTAGAGATATCACTACTCGAGGATTTCAAGAGACCCAGTACTTC.